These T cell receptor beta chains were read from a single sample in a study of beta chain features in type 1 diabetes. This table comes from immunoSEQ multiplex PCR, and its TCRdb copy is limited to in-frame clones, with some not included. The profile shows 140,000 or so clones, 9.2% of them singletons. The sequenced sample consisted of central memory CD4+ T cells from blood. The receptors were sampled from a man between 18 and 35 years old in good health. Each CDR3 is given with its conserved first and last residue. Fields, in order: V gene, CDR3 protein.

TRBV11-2	CASSLFAGDTDTQYF
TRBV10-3	CAISDLSGGATDTQYF
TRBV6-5	CASKGTGGRYEQYF
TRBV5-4	CASSLQGAPGEKLFF
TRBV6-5	CASSFSRVRDTQYF
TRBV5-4	CASSSATQGNYGYTF
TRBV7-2	CASSPRQGYGYTF
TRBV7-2	CASNRQGPLSDTQYF
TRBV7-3	CASSPSGGVDTQYF
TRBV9	CASSSQDSPNYGYTF
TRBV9	CASSNRDRGNTGELFF
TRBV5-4	CASSRTGGEKLFF
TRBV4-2	CASSQVPLGTGNNSPLHF
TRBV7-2	CASSSGDGGNYEQYF
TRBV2	CASRAGQDRAPQYF
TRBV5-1	CASSPGQEGTDTQYF
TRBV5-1	CASSFSPRADEQFF
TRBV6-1	CASSTTGGFDYTF
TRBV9	CASSVGTGVDNEQFF
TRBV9	CASSVLGGSGNTIYF
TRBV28	CASSLWQNQETQYF
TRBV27	CASTGAGKTQYF
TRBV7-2	CASSPRQGTSYSPLHF
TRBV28	CASSHPGTGIFYNSPLHF
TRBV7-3	CASSLTPPGSTGELFF
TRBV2	CASRGLRVGANVLTF
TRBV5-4	CASSLGTNQETQYF
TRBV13	CASSPPRGEQYF
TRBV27	CASSRQGSNEQFF
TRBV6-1	CASSEESGRQETQYF
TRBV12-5	CASGSGLRGETQYF
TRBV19	CASRTATNEKLFF
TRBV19	CASRVRALMDGYTF
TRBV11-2	CASSLVYVGGGEQYF
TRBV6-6	CATAGTVFGELFF
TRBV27	CASRRDRSGGARADTQYF
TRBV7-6	CASSLGLLAGGSHNEQFF
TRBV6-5	CASSGQGAGDTEAFF
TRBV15	CATSRDWAIQTNYGYTF
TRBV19	CASSSGEAGSREQYF